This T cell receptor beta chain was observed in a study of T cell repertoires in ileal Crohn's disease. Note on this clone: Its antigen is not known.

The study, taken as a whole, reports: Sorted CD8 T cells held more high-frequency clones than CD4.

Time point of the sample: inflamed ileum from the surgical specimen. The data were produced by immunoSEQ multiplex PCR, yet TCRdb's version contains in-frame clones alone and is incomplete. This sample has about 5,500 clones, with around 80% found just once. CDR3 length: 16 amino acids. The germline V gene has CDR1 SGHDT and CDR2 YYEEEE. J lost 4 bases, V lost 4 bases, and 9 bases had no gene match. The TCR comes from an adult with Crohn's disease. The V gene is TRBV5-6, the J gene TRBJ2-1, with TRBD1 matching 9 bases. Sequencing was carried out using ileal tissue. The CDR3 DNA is TGTGCCAGCAGCGTAGCCGGGACAGGGTCGTACAATGAGCAGTTCTTC. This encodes CASSVAGTGSYNEQFF. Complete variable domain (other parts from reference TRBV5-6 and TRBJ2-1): DAGVTQSPTHLIKTRGQQVTLRCSPKSGHDTVSWYQQALGQGPQFIFQYYEEEERQRGNFPDRFSGHQFPNYSSELNVNALLLGDSALYLCASSVAGTGSYNEQFFGPGTRLTVL.